The clone carrying this TCR beta chain turned up a few times. The antigen is unknown. The identical CDR3 is also encoded by other nucleotide sequences in the sample. The data belong to a study of CD8+ T cells in alopecia areata. Whole-study context: Treatment ran 6 to 18 months, with 6 months of follow-up afterward.

Lesional scalp tissue (obtained by punch biopsy) and peripheral blood were collected from alopecia areata patients. Sequencing relied on a cDNA template that was reverse transcribed from extracted RNA. The data were produced by immunoSEQ multiplex PCR, yet TCRdb's version contains in-frame clones alone and is incomplete. Of approximately 66,000 clones detected, approximately 58% appear once; the ten largest clones hold approximately 19%. CDR3 length: 11 residues. Germline CDR1 and CDR2: SQVTM and ANQGSEA. Trimming removed 1 base from V and 0 bases from J, with 0 bases in between. Notes on the study in general: Researchers reported that TCR sharing among patients proved less clear than in mice, possibly HLA-linked.

The clonotype comes from a human donor with alopecia areata. Here the sequenced sample was CD8+ T cells sorted from blood, taken at week 0. The J gene is TRBJ1-1, the V gene TRBV29-1; the D is unclear. This CDR3 is CSVEVNTEAFF. The CDR3 DNA is TGCAGCGTTGAAGTGAACACTGAAGCTTTCTTT.